Described below is a single T cell receptor (beta chain) sequence and its context. Its matching antigen is unknown. The data originate from a study of blood T cells in healthy people across ages. Across the study: When template switching was applied, about one barcoded beta molecule was captured per two T cells. Study outcomes and limitations: Both naive CD4+ cell counts and diversity were greater in long-lived donors than in aged donors. Age showed a roughly linear inverse relationship with TCR beta diversity per million T cells.

The CDR3 is 13 residues long. Germline CDR1 reads MNHNS; CDR2 reads SASEGT. V dropped 8 bases and J dropped 7 bases, with 15 bases sitting between them. Investigators took about 9.4 milliliters of peripheral blood from every donor. PCR was performed a second time for roughly 7 to 12 cycles using a sample-barcoded 5' primer and a J-beta primer mix. TCRdb processed the 5' RACE reads anew with MiXCR; each CDR3 protein has one entry. The sample contains 1.6 million or so distinct CDR3 sequences, about 31% of which appear only once. Material for sequencing was blood. The origin of this receptor is a woman in her thirties in good health. This sequence joins TRBV6-1 and TRBJ1-5; D gene unclear. The CDR3 region is CASGRAGIQPQHF. CDR3 bases: TGTGCCAGCGGCCGGGCGGGAATCCAGCCCCAGCATTTT.